This TCR beta chain was identified during a study of graft-versus-host responses after intestinal transplantation. The authors processed graft tissue to release intraepithelial and lamina propria lymphocytes. Germline CDR1 is SGHVS and CDR2 is FNYEAQ. This CDR3 is built from 14 residues. V was pared by 1 base and J by 2 bases, with 9 bases between. The data were produced by immunoSEQ multiplex PCR, yet TCRdb's version contains in-frame clones alone and is incomplete. The sample comprises 25,000 to 35,000 clones, over 60% of which are singletons, and approximately 3% rests with the top ten. The sample consisted of ileum tissue, taken 98 days after intestinal transplantation. The V gene is TRBV7-6, the J gene TRBJ2-7; the D is unclear. This receptor was obtained from a human patient who received an intestinal transplant, so some T cells may come from the graft donor. The CDR3 spells CASSLDGEAYEQYF. CDR3 sequence (DNA): TGTGCCAGCAGCTTAGATGGCGAGGCCTACGAGCAGTACTTC.